This T cell receptor beta chain was profiled in a study of circulating CD8 cells and anti-PD-1 response in melanoma. This clonotype is large in the sample. The QIAseq Immune Repertoire TCR panel built the libraries from about 16 ng of total RNA. TCRdb passed the reads through MiXCR, listing each CDR3 protein once. The repertoire consists of 550 to 650 distinct CDR3 sequences, with 11% occurring once and the leading ten covering about 40%. Four subsets defined by PD-1 and/or TIGIT were sorted from live CD3+CD8+TCRalphabeta+ cells. In germline, CDR1 is ENHRY, CDR2 SYGVKD. This CDR3 spans 14 amino acids. The V end was cut by 6 bases, the J end by 3 bases, with 15 bases between.

This chain uses TRBV10-3 with TRBJ2-7; possibly TRBD2 for D (5 bases). This sequence originates from a human donor with melanoma. Here the sequenced sample was CD8+ T cells from PBMCs, taken at baseline or after one month of anti-PD-1 therapy (not recorded which). The CDR3 sequence: CAIRPEEAIYEQYF. The CDR3 DNA reads TGTGCCATCAGACCAGAGGAGGCCATCTACGAGCAGTACTTC.